This T cell receptor (beta chain) derives from a study of blood T cells in healthy people across ages. The CDR3 runs to 15 residues. Germline CDR1 SGHNT, CDR2 YYREEE (reference sequence). The V and J ends lost 4 bases and 5 bases respectively, with 18 bases between them. Together with a sample-barcoded 5' primer, a J-beta primer mix was included in a second PCR lasting about 7 to 11 cycles. Via MiXCR, TCRdb re-called the 5' RACE reads, giving one row per CDR3 protein. The sample holds about 1.8 million distinct CDR3 sequences, around half seen once. General study points: Per-million-T-cell TCR beta diversity fell roughly linearly with age. There were more naive CD4+ cells and higher diversity in long-lived donors than in aged donors. The percentage of naive T cells correlated strongly with TCR beta diversity.

On this clonotype itself: The antigen remains unidentified.

The source is a woman in her 40s in good health. Source material: blood. The rearrangement links TRBV5-4 to TRBJ2-5, with TRBD2 as a possible D gene (5 bases). CDR3 sequence reads: CASSPSLTSIETQYF. The CDR3 nucleotides read TGTGCCAGCAGCCCAAGCCTAACTAGTATCGAGACCCAGTACTTC.